Reported below is one T cell receptor beta chain. Its specificity is unknown. The sample comes from a study of T-cell memory formation after mild COVID-19. TCRdb passed the 5' RACE reads through MiXCR, listing each CDR3 protein once. The table shows over 350,000 distinct CDR3 sequences, with 20% to 25% occurring only once. Points from the study as a whole: Pre-infection memory carried some responding clones, suggesting that cross-reactive memory joined. Later expanders leaned toward CD4+, whereas clones contracting from day 15 to 85 were balanced CD4/CD8. Mostly located in CM and EM were contracting CD4+ clones, with contracting CD8+ clones located in EMRA.

The V end lost 0 bases, the J end lost 10 bases, and 7 bases lay between the germline ends. The CDR3 covers 12 residues. The V gene's germline CDR1 is SGHRS and CDR2 YFSETQ. The TCR originated in an adult woman who had mild COVID-19 (a few samples of this study predate the infection). Cell type and time point are not known. The sequenced material came from PBMCs or a T cell subset sorted from them (not recorded which). The chain uses TRBV5-1 and TRBJ2-2, with D hard to call. The DNA of the CDR3 is TGCGCCAGCAGCTTGGGGACCCCGGAGCTGTTTTTT. Its translation is CASSLGTPELFF. Using reference TRBV5-1 and TRBJ2-2 for the parts outside the CDR3, the full variable domain is KAGVTQTPRYLIKTRGQQVTLSCSPISGHRSVSWYQQTPGQGLQFLFEYFSETQRNKGNFPGRFSGRQFSNSRSEMNVSTLELGDSALYLCASSLGTPELFFGEGSRLTVL.